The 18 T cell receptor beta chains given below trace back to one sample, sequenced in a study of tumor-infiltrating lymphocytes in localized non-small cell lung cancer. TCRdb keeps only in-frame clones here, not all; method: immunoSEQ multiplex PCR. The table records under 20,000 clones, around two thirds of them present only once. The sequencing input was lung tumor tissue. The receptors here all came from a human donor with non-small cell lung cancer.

This CDR3 is CASSFRQGDGTGNTIYF. CDR3 coding DNA: TGTGCCAGCAGCTTCCGACAGGGCGACGGGACTGGAAACACCATATATTTT. The rearrangement joins TRBV5-4 to TRBJ1-3, with 7 bases that match TRBD1. The CDR3 spans 17 residues. CDR1 and CDR2 from the germline V gene are SGHNT and YYREEE (reference sequence). With V trimmed by 2 bases and J by 2 bases, 10 bases remained unmatched.

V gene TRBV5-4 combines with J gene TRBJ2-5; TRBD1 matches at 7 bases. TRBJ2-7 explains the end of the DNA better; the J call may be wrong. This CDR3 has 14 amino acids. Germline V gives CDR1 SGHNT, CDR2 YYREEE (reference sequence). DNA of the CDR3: TGTGCCAGCAGCAAAGGGGGCGCCGGATACGAGCAGTACTTC. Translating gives CASSKGGAGYEQYF.

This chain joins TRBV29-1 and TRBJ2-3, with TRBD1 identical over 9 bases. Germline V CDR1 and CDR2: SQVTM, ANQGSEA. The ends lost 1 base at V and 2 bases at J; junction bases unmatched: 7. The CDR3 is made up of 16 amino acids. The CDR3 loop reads CSVEGTGVPLTDTQYF. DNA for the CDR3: TGCAGCGTTGAAGGGACAGGGGTACCCCTCACAGATACGCAGTATTTT.

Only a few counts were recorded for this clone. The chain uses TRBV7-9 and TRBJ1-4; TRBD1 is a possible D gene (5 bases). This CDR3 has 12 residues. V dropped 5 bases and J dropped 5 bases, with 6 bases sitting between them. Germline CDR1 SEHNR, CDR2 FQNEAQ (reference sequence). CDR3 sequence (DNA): TGTGCCAGCAGCCGGGGGAATGAAAAACTGTTTTTT. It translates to CASSRGNEKLFF.

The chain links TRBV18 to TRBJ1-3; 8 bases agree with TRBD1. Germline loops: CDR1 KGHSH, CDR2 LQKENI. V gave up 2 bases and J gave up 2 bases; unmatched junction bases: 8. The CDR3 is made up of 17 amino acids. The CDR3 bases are TGTGCCAGCTCACCAGCCGCAGGGGGCCAAACTGGAAACACCATATATTTT. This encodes CASSPAAGGQTGNTIYF.

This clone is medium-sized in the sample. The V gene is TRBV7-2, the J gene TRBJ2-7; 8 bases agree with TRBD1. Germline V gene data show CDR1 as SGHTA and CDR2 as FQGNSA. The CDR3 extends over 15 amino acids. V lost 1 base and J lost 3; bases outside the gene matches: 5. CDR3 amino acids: CASSLGRGPVYEQYF. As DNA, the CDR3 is TGTGCCAGCAGCTTAGGCAGGGGGCCCGTCTACGAGCAGTACTTC.

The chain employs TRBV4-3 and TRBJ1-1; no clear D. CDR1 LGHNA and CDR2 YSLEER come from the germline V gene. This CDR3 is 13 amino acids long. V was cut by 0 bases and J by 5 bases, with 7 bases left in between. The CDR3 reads CASSQDRGTEAFF. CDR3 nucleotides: TGCGCCAGCAGCCAAGATCGGGGAACTGAAGCTTTCTTT.

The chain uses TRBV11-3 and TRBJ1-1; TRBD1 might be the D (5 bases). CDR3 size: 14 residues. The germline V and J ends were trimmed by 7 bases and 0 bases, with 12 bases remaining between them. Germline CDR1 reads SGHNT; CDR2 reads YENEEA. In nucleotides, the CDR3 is TGTGCCAGCATGAGGAGGGGCATGAACACTGAAGCTTTCTTT. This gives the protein CASMRRGMNTEAFF.

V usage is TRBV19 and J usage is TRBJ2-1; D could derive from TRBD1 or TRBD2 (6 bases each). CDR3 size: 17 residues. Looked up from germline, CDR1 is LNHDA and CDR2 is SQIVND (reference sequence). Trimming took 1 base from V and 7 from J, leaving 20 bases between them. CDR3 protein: CASSIGVHRPGANEQFF. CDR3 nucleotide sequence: TGTGCCAGTAGTATAGGGGTCCACCGCCCGGGGGCGAATGAGCAGTTCTTC.

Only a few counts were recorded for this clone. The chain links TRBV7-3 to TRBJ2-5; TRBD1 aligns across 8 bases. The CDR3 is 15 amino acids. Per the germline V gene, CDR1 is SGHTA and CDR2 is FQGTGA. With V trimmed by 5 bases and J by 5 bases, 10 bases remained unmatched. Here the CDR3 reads CASSTTGQGMETQYF. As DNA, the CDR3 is TGTGCCAGCAGCACCACCGGACAGGGCATGGAGACCCAGTACTTC.

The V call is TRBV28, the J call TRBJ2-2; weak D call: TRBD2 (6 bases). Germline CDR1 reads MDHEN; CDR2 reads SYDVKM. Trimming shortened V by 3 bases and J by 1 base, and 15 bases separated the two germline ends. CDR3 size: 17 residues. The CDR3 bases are TGTGCCAGCAGTTTTTTTAGAAGCGGGCTGAACACCGGGGAGCTGTTTTTT. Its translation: CASSFFRSGLNTGELFF.

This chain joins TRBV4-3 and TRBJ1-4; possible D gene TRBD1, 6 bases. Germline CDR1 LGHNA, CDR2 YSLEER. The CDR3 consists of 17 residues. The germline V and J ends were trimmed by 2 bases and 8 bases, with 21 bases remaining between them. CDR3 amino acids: CASSQQLGGASGEKLFF. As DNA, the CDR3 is TGCGCCAGCAGCCAACAACTGGGGGGCGCGAGCGGGGAAAAACTGTTTTTT.

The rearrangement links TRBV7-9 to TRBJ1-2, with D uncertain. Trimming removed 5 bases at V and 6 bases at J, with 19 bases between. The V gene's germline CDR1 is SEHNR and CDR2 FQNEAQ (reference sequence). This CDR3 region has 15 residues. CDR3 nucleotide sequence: TGTGCCAGCAGCCCTAACGTGGTGGCCCGGGATGGCTACACCTTC. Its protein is CASSPNVVARDGYTF.

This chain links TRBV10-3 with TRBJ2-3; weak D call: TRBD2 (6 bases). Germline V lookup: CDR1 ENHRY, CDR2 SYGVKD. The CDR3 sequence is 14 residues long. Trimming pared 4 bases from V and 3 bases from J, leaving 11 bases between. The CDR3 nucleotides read TGTGCCATCAGTGGAGGGACTGAGACAGATACGCAGTATTTT. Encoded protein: CAISGGTETDTQYF.

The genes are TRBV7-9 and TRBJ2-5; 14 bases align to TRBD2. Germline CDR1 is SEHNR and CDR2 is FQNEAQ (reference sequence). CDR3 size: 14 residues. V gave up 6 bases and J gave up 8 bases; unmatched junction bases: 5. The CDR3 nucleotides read TGTGCCAGCAGACCGACTAGCGGGAGGGAAACCCAGTACTTC. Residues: CASRPTSGRETQYF.

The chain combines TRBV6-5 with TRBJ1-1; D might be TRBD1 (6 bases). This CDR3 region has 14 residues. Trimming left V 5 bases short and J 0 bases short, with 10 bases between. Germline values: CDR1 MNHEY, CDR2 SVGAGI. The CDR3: CASSLWGLNTEAFF. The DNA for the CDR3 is TGTGCCAGCAGTCTTTGGGGGCTGAACACTGAAGCTTTCTTT.

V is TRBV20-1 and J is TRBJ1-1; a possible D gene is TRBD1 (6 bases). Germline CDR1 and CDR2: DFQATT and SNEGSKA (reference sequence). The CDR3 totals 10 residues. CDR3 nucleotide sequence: TGCAGCGCAGGGGCATATGAAGCTTTCTTT. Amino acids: CSAGAYEAFF.

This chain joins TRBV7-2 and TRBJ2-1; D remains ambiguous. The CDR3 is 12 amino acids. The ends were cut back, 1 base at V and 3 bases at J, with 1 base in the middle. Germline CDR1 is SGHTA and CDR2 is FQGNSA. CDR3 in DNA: TGTGCCAGCAGCTTAGGCTACAATGAGCAGTTCTTC. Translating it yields CASSLGYNEQFF.